This T cell receptor beta chain was identified in a study of blood T cell repertoires in COVID-19. Assay used: immunoSEQ multiplex PCR; TCRdb lists only in-frame clones, some missing. The sample lists approximately 250,000 clones, 85% occurring once. This clone was picked up a small number of times. CDR3 length equals 16 residues. The V gene end was trimmed by 0 bases and the J gene end by 4 bases; junction bases not matched to a gene: 5. Looked up from germline, CDR1 is MGHRA and CDR2 is YSYEKL. The receptor comes from a man between 35 and 55 years old with acute or convalescent COVID-19. The rearrangement links TRBV4-1 to TRBJ2-1, with 8 positions matching TRBD2. What was sequenced was peripheral blood. CDR3 in DNA: TGCGCCAGCAGCCAAGAACCGAGCGGGGGATACAATGAGCAGTTCTTC. It translates to CASSQEPSGGYNEQFF.